This TCR beta chain was captured by sequencing in a study of graft-versus-host responses after intestinal transplantation. On the study more broadly: All recipients got anti-thymocyte globulin induction, then tacrolimus and steroids for about three years.

Only in-frame clones appear in the TCRdb table, and some are missing; sequencing was by immunoSEQ multiplex PCR. The sample lists about 120,000 clones; 85% to 95% were seen once. General study findings and limits: The marrow of recipients harbored GvH clones, and ileum or blood showed some of them first. High graft-versus-host to host-versus-graft T cell clonal ratios marked allografts of patients with graft-donor macrochimerism.

V dropped 4 bases and J dropped 4 bases, with 16 bases sitting between them. CDR1 is MNHNY and CDR2 is SVGAGI in the germline V gene (reference sequence). The CDR3 covers 16 residues. A remark on this clone: Antigen: not known.

The sequenced sample was unstimulated CD8+ T cells sorted from spleen or lymph node cells, obtained before intestinal transplant. This sequence was found in a human donor who received an intestinal transplant. V is TRBV6-6 and J is TRBJ2-2, with D perhaps TRBD2 (6 bases). Here the CDR3 reads CASSSDRLGITGELFF. CDR3 sequence (DNA): TGTGCCAGCAGTTCAGACCGACTAGGCATCACCGGGGAGCTGTTTTTT.